A single sample gave rise to the 19 T cell receptor beta chains below, sequenced in a study of blood T cells in healthy people across ages. Next came a second PCR, run for about 6 to 12 cycles, which used a sample-barcoded 5' primer along with a J-beta primer mix. TCRdb re-analysed the 5' RACE reads in MiXCR, keeping a single row per CDR3 protein. Of 850,000 to 1,100,000 distinct CDR3 sequences listed, around two fifths are singletons. Sample: blood. The receptors derive from a man aged 18 to 30 in good health.

This clonotype was counted a few times. The V gene is TRBV7-2, the J gene TRBJ2-1; D unresolved. The germline gives CDR1 SGHTA, CDR2 FQGNSA. This CDR3 is built from 13 residues. Deletions cut 0 bases from V and 7 bases from J, with 7 bases between. The CDR3 DNA reads as TGTGCCAGCAGCTTAGCATGGGAAAATGAGCAGTTCTTC. This translates into CASSLAWENEQFF.

The sample holds a few counts of this clonotype. The rearrangement joins TRBV5-4 to TRBJ2-1; D is perhaps TRBD2 (5 bases). This CDR3 spans 13 amino acids. V was cut by 9 bases and J by 2 bases, with 12 bases left in between. Germline assignment: CDR1 SGHNT and CDR2 YYREEE (reference sequence). The CDR3 nucleotides read TGTGCCACAAGACTATTCACCTACAATGAGCAGTTCTTC. Translating gives CATRLFTYNEQFF. The full variable domain, its missing parts supplied by reference TRBV5-4 and TRBJ2-1, is ETGVTQSPTHLIKTRGQQVTLRCSSQSGHNTVSWYQQALGQGPQFIFQYYREEENGRGNFPPRFSGLQFPNYSSELNVNALELDDSALYLCATRLFTYNEQFFGPGTRLTVL.

This chain links TRBV20-1 with TRBJ1-2; 10 bases are a match to TRBD1. This CDR3 is 14 amino acids long. The V gene's germline CDR1 is DFQATT and CDR2 SNEGSKA (reference sequence). Trimming removed 6 bases from V and 7 bases from J; junction bases left unmatched: 11. In DNA, the CDR3 is TGCAGTGCAAAACGGGACAGGGGAAATGGTGGCTACACCTTC. It encodes CSAKRDRGNGGYTF.

This clonotype occurred once. The chain joins TRBV2 to TRBJ1-5; D is undetermined. The CDR3 loop spans 13 amino acids. CDR1 is SNHLY, CDR2 FYNNEI, per germline. Trimming cost V 4 bases and J 4 bases, with 8 bases left between them. The CDR3 reads CASSVQFNQPQHF. DNA of the CDR3: TGTGCCAGCAGTGTACAGTTTAATCAGCCCCAGCATTTT. Together with reference TRBV2 and TRBJ1-5, the CDR3 gives the full variable domain: EPEVTQTPSHQVTQMGQEVILRCVPISNHLYFYWYRQILGQKVEFLVSFYNNEISEKSEIFDDQFSVERPDGSNFTLKIRSTKLEDSAMYFCASSVQFNQPQHFGDGTRLSIL.

The chain has TRBV20-1 and TRBJ2-7; TRBD1 or TRBD2 may be the D gene (5 bases each). CDR1 DFQATT and CDR2 SNEGSKA come from the germline V gene (reference sequence). The CDR3 totals 14 residues. V was pared by 6 bases and J by 3 bases, with 18 bases between. The CDR3, as DNA: TGCAGTGCCCGGTCCCGGGACCGCAACTACGAGCAGTACTTC. It translates to CSARSRDRNYEQYF.

The J gene is TRBJ1-6, the V gene TRBV12-3 or TRBV12-4; D unresolved. The CDR3 sequence is 17 residues long. Trimming took 1 base from V and 0 from J, leaving 10 bases between them. CDR3 amino acids: CASSLGPASSYNSPLHF. The CDR3 nucleotides read TGTGCCAGCAGTTTAGGGCCAGCTAGCTCCTATAATTCACCCCTCCACTTT.

This chain uses TRBV3-1 with TRBJ1-2; D is possibly TRBD1 (6 bases). The germline CDR1 and CDR2 sequences are LGHDT and YNNKEL (reference sequence). V was pared by 2 bases and J by 6 bases, with 13 bases between. The CDR3 has 14 residues. The CDR3 DNA reads as TGTGCCAGCAGCCAATTGGCAGGGGAGGATGGCTACACCTTC. This translates into CASSQLAGEDGYTF.

This CDR3 is CSARRQGFTDTQYF. CDR3 nucleotide sequence: TGCAGTGCTAGAAGGCAGGGGTTTACAGATACGCAGTATTTT. This chain joins TRBV20-1 and TRBJ2-3, with a possible D match to TRBD1 (6 bases). Trimming removed 2 bases at V and 3 bases at J, with 12 bases between. Germline V gene data show CDR1 as DFQATT and CDR2 as SNEGSKA (reference sequence). The CDR3 consists of 14 residues.

The table lists this clonotype with a few counts. The J gene is TRBJ2-3, the V gene TRBV4-3; 13 bases align to TRBD2. The CDR3 length is 18 residues. The V gene end was trimmed by 1 base and the J gene end by 4 bases; junction bases not matched to a gene: 8. Per germline, CDR1 LGHNA and CDR2 YSLEER. DNA of the CDR3: TGCGCCAGCAGCCAAGGGACTAGCGGGGGCCCCGGGTCAGATACGCAGTATTTT. Translating it yields CASSQGTSGGPGSDTQYF.

There are a few counts of this clonotype. CDR3 in DNA: TGCAGTGCACAGCCTGCGGGACGCAATGAAAAACTGTTTTTT. This translates into CSAQPAGRNEKLFF. V and J are TRBV20-1 and TRBJ1-4; D is perhaps TRBD1 (5 bases). Trimming pared 6 bases from V and 5 bases from J, leaving 16 bases between. CDR1 and CDR2 from the germline V gene are DFQATT and SNEGSKA (reference sequence). The CDR3 runs 14 residues.

The chain uses TRBV20-1 and TRBJ1-5; 7 bases match TRBD1. CDR3 length equals 18 residues. Looked up from germline, CDR1 is DFQATT and CDR2 is SNEGSKA (reference sequence). V gave up 4 bases and J gave up 0 bases; unmatched junction bases: 15. This CDR3 reads CSATPDREGSYSNQPQHF. The CDR3 nucleotides read TGCAGTGCTACCCCAGACAGGGAGGGTAGTTATAGCAATCAGCCCCAGCATTTT.

This chain links TRBV6-1 with TRBJ2-3; D is ambiguous. The CDR3 length is 13 residues. V lost 1 base and J 7 bases, leaving 9 bases between the germline ends. Germline values: CDR1 MNHNS, CDR2 SASEGT. The CDR3 region is CASSEVRWNTQYF. The CDR3, as DNA: TGTGCCAGCAGTGAAGTCCGCTGGAATACGCAGTATTTT.

This clonotype turned up a few times. V is TRBV20-1 and J is TRBJ1-2; no reliable D call. The V gene's germline CDR1 is DFQATT and CDR2 SNEGSKA (reference sequence). Trimming left V 0 bases short and J 7 bases short, with 9 bases between. This CDR3 is built from 12 residues. The CDR3 sequence: CSARDGSFGYTF. The CDR3 DNA is TGCAGTGCTAGAGATGGGAGTTTTGGCTACACCTTC.

The rearrangement uses TRBV2 and TRBJ1-5, with D possibly TRBD1 on 5 matching bases. This CDR3 comprises 14 residues. V was pared by 6 bases and J by 0 bases, with 9 bases between. Germline V gene lookup returns CDR1 SNHLY and CDR2 FYNNEI. The CDR3 sequence: CASRRGDSNQPQHF. DNA of the CDR3: TGTGCCAGCAGGCGGGGCGATAGCAATCAGCCCCAGCATTTT.

This clonotype showed up just a few times. The rearrangement joins TRBV12-3 or TRBV12-4 to TRBJ2-1, with 12 bases identical to TRBD2. Trimming removed 4 bases from V and 10 bases from J; junction bases left unmatched: 5. The CDR3 is made up of 14 amino acids. The DNA for the CDR3 is TGTGCCAGCAGTTCGGGACTAGCGGGTGTCGAGCAGTTCTTC. It is translated as CASSSGLAGVEQFF.

Worth noting for this clonotype: Its ends do not fully match the called genes, so a read error is possible. V gene TRBV4-3 combines with J gene TRBJ1-2; a possible D gene is TRBD1 (5 bases). CDR3 length: 15 residues. From germline, CDR1 is LGHNA and CDR2 YSLEER. Here the CDR3 reads CASSQERGLKNGYTF. The CDR3 DNA is TGCGCCAGCAGTCAAGAAAGGGGACTGAAGAATGGCTACACCTTC.

This clonotype was observed a few times. This chain uses TRBV29-1 with TRBJ1-2; D is ambiguous. V was trimmed by 4 bases and J by 5 bases, leaving 11 bases between them. Germline CDR1 reads SQVTM; CDR2 reads ANQGSEA. The CDR3 is 12 amino acids. This CDR3 reads CSVGYQEYGYTF. The DNA of the CDR3 is TGCAGCGTTGGATATCAGGAGTATGGCTACACCTTC. The full variable domain, in which reference TRBV29-1 and TRBJ1-2 provide the parts outside the CDR3, is SAVISQKPSRDICQRGTSLTIQCQVDSQVTMMFWYRQQPGQSLTLIATANQGSEATYESGFVIDKFPISRPNLTFSTLTVSNMSPEDSSIYLCSVGYQEYGYTFGSGTRLTVV.

This clonotype was seen a handful of times. The genes are TRBV7-8 and TRBJ2-3; unclear D gene. Germline V gene sequence: CDR1 SGHVS, CDR2 FQNEAQ. The CDR3 consists of 17 residues. Trimming pared 0 bases from V and 0 bases from J, leaving 13 bases between. The CDR3: CASSLAYSLSSTDTQYF. The DNA of the CDR3 is TGTGCCAGCAGCTTAGCGTACAGTCTATCTAGCACAGATACGCAGTATTTT. Supplemented by reference TRBV7-8 and TRBJ2-3, the full variable domain reads GAGVSQSPRYKVAKRGQDVALRCDPISGHVSLFWYQQALGQGPEFLTYFQNEAQLDKSGLPSDRFFAERPEGSVSTLKIQRTQQEDSAVYLCASSLAYSLSSTDTQYFGPGTRLTVL.

The chain has TRBV3-1 and TRBJ1-2; D gene unclear. The germline gives CDR1 LGHDT, CDR2 YNNKEL (reference sequence). The CDR3 has 15 residues. V was cut by 1 base and J by 4 bases, with 13 bases left in between. CDR3 region: CASSQAEAGFYGYTF. CDR3 bases: TGTGCCAGCAGCCAAGCGGAGGCAGGCTTCTATGGCTACACCTTC.